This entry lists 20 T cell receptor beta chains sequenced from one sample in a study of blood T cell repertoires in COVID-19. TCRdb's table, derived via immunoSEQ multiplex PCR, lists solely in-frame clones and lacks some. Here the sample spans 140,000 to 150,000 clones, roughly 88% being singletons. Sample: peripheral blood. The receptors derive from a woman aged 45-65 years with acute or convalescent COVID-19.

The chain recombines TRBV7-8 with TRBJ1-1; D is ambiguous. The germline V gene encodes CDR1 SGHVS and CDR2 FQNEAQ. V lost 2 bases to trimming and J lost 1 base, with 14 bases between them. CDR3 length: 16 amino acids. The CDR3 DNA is TGTGCCAGCAGCTTATCCACTCAGGTGAGGAACACTGAAGCTTTCTTT. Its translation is CASSLSTQVRNTEAFF.

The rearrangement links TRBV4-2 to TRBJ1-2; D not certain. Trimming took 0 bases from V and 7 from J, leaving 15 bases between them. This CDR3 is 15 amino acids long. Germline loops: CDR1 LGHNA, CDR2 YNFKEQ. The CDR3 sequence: CASSQESAGFFGYTF. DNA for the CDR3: TGTGCCAGCAGCCAAGAGTCTGCGGGGTTTTTTGGCTACACCTTC.

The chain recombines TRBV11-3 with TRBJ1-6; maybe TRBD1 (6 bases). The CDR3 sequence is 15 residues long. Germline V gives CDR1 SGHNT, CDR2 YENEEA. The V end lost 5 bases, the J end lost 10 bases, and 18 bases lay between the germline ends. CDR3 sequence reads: CASSLGTSDSSPLHF. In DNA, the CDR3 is TGTGCCAGCAGCCTAGGGACATCGGATTCCTCACCCCTCCACTTT.

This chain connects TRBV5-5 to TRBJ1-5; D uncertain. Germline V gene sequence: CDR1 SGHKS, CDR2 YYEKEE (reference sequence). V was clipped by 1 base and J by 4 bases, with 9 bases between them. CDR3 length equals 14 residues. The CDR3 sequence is CASSLTVVNQPQHF. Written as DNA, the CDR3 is TGTGCCAGCAGCTTGACAGTAGTAAATCAGCCCCAGCATTTT.

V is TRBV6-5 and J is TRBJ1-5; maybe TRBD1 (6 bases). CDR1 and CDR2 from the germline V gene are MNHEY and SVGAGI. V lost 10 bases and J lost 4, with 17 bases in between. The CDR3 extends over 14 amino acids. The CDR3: CATHDRLGNQPQHF. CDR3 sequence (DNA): TGTGCCACTCATGACAGGCTGGGGAATCAGCCCCAGCATTTT.

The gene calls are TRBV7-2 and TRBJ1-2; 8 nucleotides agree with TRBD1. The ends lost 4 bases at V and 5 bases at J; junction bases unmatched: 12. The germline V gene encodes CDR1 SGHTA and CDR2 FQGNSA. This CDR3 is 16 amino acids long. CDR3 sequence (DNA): TGTGCCAGCAGCTCAACGTGGGACAGGACGAATTATGGCTACACCTTC. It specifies CASSSTWDRTNYGYTF.

CDR3 coding DNA: TGTGCCAGCAGCTTACGTAGCGGGGGGTACACAGATACGCAGTATTTT. This sequence encodes CASSLRSGGYTDTQYF. J is TRBJ2-3 and V is TRBV7-9; 10 nucleotides line up with TRBD2. Trimming at V came to 2 bases and at J to 2 bases, leaving 4 bases not matched to a gene. The CDR3 covers 16 residues. CDR1 is SEHNR, CDR2 FQNEAQ, per germline (reference sequence).

In DNA form, the CDR3 reads TGTGCCAGCAGTTTAGGTGGGGCTCCGAACACCGGGGAGCTGTTTTTT. Translating gives CASSLGGAPNTGELFF. The V call is TRBV28, the J call TRBJ2-2; TRBD1 is a possible D gene (5 bases). This CDR3 region has 16 residues. The V gene's germline CDR1 is MDHEN and CDR2 SYDVKM. V lost 2 bases, J lost 0 bases, and 10 bases lay in between.

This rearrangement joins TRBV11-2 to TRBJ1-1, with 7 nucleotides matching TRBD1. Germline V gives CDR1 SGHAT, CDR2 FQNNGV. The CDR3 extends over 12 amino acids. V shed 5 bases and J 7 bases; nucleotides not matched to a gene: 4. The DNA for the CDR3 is TGTGCCAGCAGCCTACGGACAGGTGAAGCTTTCTTT. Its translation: CASSLRTGEAFF.

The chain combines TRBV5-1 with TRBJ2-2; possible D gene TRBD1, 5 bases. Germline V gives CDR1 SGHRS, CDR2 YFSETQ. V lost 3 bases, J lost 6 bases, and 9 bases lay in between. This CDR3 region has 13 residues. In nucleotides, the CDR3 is TGCGCCAGCAGCTCGCAGGGCTCCGGGGAGCTGTTTTTT. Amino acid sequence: CASSSQGSGELFF.

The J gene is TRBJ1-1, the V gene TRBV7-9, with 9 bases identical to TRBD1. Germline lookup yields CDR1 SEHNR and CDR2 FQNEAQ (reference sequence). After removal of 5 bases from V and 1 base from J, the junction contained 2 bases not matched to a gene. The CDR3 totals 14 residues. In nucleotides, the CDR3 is TGTGCCAGCAGCCCGGGACAGGGGAACACTGAAGCTTTCTTT. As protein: CASSPGQGNTEAFF.

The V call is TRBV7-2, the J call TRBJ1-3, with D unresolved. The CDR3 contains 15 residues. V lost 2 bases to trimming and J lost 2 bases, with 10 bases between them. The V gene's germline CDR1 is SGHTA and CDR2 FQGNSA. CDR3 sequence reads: CASSLTPSAGNTIYF. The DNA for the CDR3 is TGTGCCAGCAGCTTAACCCCGTCAGCTGGAAACACCATATATTTT.

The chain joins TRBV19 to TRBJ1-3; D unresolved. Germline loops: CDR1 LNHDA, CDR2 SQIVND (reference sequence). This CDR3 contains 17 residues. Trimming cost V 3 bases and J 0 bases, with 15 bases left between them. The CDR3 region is CASSISSAGHSGNTIYF. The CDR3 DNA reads TGTGCCAGTAGTATCTCCTCAGCGGGCCACTCTGGAAACACCATATATTTT. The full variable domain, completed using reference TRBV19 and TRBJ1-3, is DGGITQSPKYLFRKEGQNVTLSCEQNLNHDAMYWYRQDPGQGLRLIYYSQIVNDFQKGDIAEGYSVSREKKESFPLTVTSAQKNPTAFYLCASSISSAGHSGNTIYFGEGSWLTVV.

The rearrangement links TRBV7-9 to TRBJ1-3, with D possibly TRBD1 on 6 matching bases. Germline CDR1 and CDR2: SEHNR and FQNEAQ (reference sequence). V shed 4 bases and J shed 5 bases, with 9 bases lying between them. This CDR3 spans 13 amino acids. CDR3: CASSSWGRNTIYF. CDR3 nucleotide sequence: TGTGCCAGCAGCTCTTGGGGGCGAAACACCATATATTTT.

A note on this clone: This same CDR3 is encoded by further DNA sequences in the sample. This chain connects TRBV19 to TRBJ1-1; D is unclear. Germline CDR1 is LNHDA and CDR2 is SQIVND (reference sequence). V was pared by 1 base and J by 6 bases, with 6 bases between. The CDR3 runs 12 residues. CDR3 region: CASSIGGSEAFF. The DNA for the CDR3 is TGTGCCAGTAGTATAGGAGGCTCTGAAGCTTTCTTT.

CDR3: CATSAIGAAGTSTDTQYF. CDR3 coding DNA: TGTGCCACCAGTGCCATCGGAGCGGCGGGGACGAGCACAGATACGCAGTATTTT. The chain carries TRBV24-1 and TRBJ2-3, with D tentatively TRBD2 (6 bases). V lost 5 bases and J lost 0, with 20 bases in between. From germline, CDR1 is KGHDR and CDR2 SFDVKD. This CDR3 is 18 amino acids long.

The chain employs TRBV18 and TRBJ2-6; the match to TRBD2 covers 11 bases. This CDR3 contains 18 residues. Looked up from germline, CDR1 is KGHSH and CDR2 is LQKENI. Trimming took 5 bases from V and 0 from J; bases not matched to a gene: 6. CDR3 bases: TGTGCCAGCTCATCAGGACTAGCGGGTCTCTCTGGGGCCAACGTCCTGACTTTC. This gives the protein CASSSGLAGLSGANVLTF.

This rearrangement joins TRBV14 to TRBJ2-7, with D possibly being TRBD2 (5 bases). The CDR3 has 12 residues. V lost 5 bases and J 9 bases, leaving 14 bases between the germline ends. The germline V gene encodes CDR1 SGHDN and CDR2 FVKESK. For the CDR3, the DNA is TGTGCCAGCAGCTCTTCCCGACTAAGGCAGTACTTC. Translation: CASSSSRLRQYF. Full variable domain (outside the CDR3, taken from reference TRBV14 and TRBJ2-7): EAGVTQFPSHSVIEKGQTVTLRCDPISGHDNLYWYRRVMGKEIKFLLHFVKESKQDESGMPNNRFLAERTGGTYSTLKVQPAELEDSGVYFCASSSSRLRQYFGPGTRLTVT.

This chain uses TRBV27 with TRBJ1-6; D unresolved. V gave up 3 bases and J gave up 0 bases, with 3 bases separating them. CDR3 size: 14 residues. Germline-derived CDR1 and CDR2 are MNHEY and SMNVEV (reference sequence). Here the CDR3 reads CASSFSSYNSPLHF. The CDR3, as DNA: TGTGCCAGCAGTTTTAGCTCCTATAATTCACCCCTCCACTTT.

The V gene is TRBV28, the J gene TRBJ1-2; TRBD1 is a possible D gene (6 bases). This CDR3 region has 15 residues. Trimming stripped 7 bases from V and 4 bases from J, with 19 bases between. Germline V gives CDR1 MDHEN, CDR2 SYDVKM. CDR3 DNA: TGTGCCAGCAAAAATGCGGACAGAGGGGGCTATGGCTACACCTTC. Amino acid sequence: CASKNADRGGYGYTF.